This TCR beta chain was identified in a study of radiation and T cells in renal cell carcinoma. Study results and limitations: In nephrectomy-only tumors, top 100 clonotypes averaged around 45%, versus around 54% irradiated. Dominant CDR3 motifs occupied more repertoire in irradiated than control tumors.

V gave up 5 bases and J gave up 5 bases, with 6 bases separating them. Looked up from germline, CDR1 is MNHNY and CDR2 is SVGAGI (reference sequence). CDR3 size: 11 residues. Notes on this clone: Its matching antigen is unknown.

Treatment denoted: treatment-naive control, cytoreductive nephrectomy. Control tumors came from a few females and under 14 males, aged about 35 to 85. Measured with immunoSEQ multiplex PCR; TCRdb has only the in-frame clones, and not every one. The table has roughly 13,000 clones, just over 55% seen once. The chain joins TRBV6-6 to TRBJ1-2, with D unresolved. The TCR comes from a man aged 45 to 65 with renal cell carcinoma. The sequences come from tumor tissue, collected from a patient whose treatment was nephrectomy without radiotherapy. CDR3 region: CASSELYGYTF. The CDR3 region has the DNA TGTGCCAGCAGTGAATTGTATGGCTACACCTTC.